This T cell receptor (beta chain) was sequenced for a study of T-cell reconstitution after alpha-beta-depleted transplantation in children. The authors prepared the TCRbeta library with unique molecular identifiers. Via MiXCR, TCRdb re-called the PCR reads, giving one row per CDR3 protein. The sample has some 500,000 distinct CDR3 sequences; 30% to 35% are singletons. The sequences come from PBMCs from the stem cell graft donor, collected from the stem cell graft. The receptor comes from a human donor who donated a stem cell graft to a child with aplastic anemia.

DNA of the CDR3: TGTGCCAGCAGTAGGGGCAGGGGTCCTATCTACGAGCAGTACGTC. Encoded protein: CASSRGRGPIYEQYV. This rearrangement joins TRBV12-3 or TRBV12-4 to TRBJ2-7, with a tentative D call TRBD1 (6 bases). The CDR3 consists of 15 residues. V lost 5 bases and J lost 3, with 17 bases in between.